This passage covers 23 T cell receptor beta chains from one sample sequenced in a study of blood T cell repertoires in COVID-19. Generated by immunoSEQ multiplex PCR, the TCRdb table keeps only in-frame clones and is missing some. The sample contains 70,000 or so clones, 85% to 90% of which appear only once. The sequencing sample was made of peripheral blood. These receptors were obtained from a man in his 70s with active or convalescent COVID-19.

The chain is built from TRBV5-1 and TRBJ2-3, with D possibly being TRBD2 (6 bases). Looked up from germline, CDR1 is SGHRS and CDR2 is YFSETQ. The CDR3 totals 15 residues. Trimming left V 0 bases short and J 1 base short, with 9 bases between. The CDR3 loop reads CASSLVAERTDTQYF. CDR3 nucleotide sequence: TGCGCCAGCAGCTTGGTAGCGGAGCGCACAGATACGCAGTATTTT. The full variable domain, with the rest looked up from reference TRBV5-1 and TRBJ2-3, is KAGVTQTPRYLIKTRGQQVTLSCSPISGHRSVSWYQQTPGQGLQFLFEYFSETQRNKGNFPGRFSGRQFSNSRSEMNVSTLELGDSALYLCASSLVAERTDTQYFGPGTRLTVL.

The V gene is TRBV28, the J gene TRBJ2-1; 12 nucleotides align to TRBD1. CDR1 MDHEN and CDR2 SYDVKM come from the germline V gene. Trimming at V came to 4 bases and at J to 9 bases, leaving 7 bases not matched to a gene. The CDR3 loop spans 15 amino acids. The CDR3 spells CASSSLGTGGTEQFF. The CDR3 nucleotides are TGTGCCAGCAGTTCCCTCGGGACAGGGGGCACTGAGCAGTTCTTC.

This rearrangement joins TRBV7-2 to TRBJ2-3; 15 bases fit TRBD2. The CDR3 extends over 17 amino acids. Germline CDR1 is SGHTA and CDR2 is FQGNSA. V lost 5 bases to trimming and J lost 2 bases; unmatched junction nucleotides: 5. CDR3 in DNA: TGTGCCAGCAGCCCGGGACTAGCGGGGGGAATCACAGATACGCAGTATTTT. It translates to CASSPGLAGGITDTQYF.

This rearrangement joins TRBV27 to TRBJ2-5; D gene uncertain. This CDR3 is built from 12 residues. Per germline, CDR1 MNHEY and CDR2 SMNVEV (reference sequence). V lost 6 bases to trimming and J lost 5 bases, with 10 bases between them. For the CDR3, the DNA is TGTGCCAGCAGCCCTAATGCGGAGACCCAGTACTTC. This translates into CASSPNAETQYF.

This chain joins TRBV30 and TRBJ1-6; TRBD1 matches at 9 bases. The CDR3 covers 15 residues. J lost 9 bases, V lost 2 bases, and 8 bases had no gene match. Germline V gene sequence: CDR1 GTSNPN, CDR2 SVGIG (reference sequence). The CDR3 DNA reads TGTGCCTGGAGTTGGACAGGGGTTCGGGGTTCACCCCTCCACTTT. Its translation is CAWSWTGVRGSPLHF. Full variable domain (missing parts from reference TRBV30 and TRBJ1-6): SQTIHQWPATLVQPVGSPLSLECTVEGTSNPNLYWYRQAAGRGLQLLFYSVGIGQISSEVPQNLSASRPQDRQFILSSKKLLLSDSGFYLCAWSWTGVRGSPLHFGNGTRLTVT.

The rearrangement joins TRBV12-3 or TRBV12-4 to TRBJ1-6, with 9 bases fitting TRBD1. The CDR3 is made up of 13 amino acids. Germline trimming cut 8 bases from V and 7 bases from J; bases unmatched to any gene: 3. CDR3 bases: TGTGCCAGCCGGACAGGGGAAAATTCACCCCTCCACTTT. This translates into CASRTGENSPLHF.

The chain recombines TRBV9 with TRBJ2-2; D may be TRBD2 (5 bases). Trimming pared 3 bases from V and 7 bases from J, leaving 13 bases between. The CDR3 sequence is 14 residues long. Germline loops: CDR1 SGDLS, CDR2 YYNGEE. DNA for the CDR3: TGTGCCAGCAGCGCAACTAGGGTGAGCGGGGAGCTGTTTTTT. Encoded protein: CASSATRVSGELFF.

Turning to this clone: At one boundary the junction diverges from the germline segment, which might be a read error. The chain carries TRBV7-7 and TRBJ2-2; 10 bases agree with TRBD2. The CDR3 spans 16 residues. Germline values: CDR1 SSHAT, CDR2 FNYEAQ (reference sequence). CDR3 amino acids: CASSPRLAGFTGELFF. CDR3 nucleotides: TGTGCTAGCAGCCCACGACTAGCGGGCTTCACCGGGGAGCTGTTTTTT. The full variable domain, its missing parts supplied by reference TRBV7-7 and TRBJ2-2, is GAGVSQSPRYKVTKRGQDVTLRCDPISSHATLYWYQQALGQGPEFLTYFNYEAQPDKSGLPSDRFSAERPEGSISTLTIQRTEQRDSAMYRCASSPRLAGFTGELFFGEGSRLTVL.

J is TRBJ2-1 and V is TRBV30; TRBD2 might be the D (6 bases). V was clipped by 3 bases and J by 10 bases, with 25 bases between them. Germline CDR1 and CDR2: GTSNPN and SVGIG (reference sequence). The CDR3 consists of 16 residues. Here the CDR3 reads CAWRDLGRGRLGEQFF. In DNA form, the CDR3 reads TGTGCCTGGAGGGACCTGGGGCGGGGACGCCTCGGAGAGCAGTTCTTC.

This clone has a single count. The DNA of the CDR3 is TGTGCCAGCAGCTTAACGCTCGGTGGAGGTGAGACCCAGTACTTC. Translating gives CASSLTLGGGETQYF. The chain carries TRBV7-9 and TRBJ2-5, with a weak D call TRBD2 (5 bases). The germline V and J ends were trimmed by 2 bases and 5 bases, with 15 bases remaining between them. CDR3 length equals 15 residues. From germline, CDR1 is SEHNR and CDR2 FQNEAQ (reference sequence).

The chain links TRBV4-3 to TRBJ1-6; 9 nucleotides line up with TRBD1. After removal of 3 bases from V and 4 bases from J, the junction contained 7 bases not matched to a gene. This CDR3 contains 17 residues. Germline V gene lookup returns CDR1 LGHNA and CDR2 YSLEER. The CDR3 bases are TGCGCCAGCAGCCACGGGACAGGGCGCCGATATAATTCACCCCTCCACTTT. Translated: CASSHGTGRRYNSPLHF.

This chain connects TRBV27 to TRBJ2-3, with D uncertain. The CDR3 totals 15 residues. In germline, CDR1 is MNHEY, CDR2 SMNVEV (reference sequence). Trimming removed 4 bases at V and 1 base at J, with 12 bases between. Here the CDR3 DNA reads TGTGCCAGCAGTTCCACCGTCCTAGGCACAGATACGCAGTATTTT. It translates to CASSSTVLGTDTQYF.

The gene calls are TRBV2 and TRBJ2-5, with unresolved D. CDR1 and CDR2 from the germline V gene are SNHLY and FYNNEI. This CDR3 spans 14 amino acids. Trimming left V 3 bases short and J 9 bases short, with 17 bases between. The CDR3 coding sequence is TGTGCCAGCAGTGATGGCTTTTTACCAGTGGCCCAGTACTTC. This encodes CASSDGFLPVAQYF.

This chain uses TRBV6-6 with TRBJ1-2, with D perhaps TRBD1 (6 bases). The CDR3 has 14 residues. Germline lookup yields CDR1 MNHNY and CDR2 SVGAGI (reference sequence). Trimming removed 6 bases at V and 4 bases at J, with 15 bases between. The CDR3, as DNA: TGTGCCAGCAGCAATCCTTCACAGGGCTATGGCTACACCTTC. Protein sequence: CASSNPSQGYGYTF.

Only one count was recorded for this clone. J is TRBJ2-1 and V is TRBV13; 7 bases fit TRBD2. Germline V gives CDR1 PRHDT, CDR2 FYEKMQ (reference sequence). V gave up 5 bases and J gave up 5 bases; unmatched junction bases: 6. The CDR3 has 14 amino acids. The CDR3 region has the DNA TGTGCCAGCAGCCCGGGAGGAATAAACAATGAGCAGTTCTTC. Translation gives CASSPGGINNEQFF.

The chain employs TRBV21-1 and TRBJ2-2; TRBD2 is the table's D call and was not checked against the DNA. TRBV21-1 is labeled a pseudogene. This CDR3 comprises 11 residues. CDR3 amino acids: CASSIGGELFF. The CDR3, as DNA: TGTGCCAGCAGCATCGGCGGGGAGCTGTTTTTT.

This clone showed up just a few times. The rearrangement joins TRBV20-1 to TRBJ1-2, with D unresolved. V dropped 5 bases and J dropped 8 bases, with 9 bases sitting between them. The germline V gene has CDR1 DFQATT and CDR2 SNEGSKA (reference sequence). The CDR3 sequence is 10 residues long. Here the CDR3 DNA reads TGCAGTGCTCCCGTACGGGGCTACACCTTC. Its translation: CSAPVRGYTF.

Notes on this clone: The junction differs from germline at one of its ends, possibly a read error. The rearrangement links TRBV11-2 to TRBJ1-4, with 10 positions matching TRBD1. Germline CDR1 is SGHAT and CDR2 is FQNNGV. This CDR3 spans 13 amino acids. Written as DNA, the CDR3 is TGTGCCAGCAGCTTAGGCACCGGGACAGGGGTCCTTTTT. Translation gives CASSLGTGTGVLF. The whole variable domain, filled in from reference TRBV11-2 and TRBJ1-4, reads EAGVAQSPRYKIIEKRQSVAFWCNPISGHATLYWYQQILGQGPKLLIQFQNNGVVDDSQLPKDRFSAERLKGVDSTLKIQPAKLEDSAVYLCASSLGTGTGVLFGSGTQLSVL.

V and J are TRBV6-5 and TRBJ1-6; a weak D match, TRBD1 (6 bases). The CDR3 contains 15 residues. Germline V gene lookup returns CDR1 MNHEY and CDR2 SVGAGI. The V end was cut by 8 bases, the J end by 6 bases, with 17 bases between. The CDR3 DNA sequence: TGTGCCAGCCGTATTTCGACAGGCGGTAATTCACCCCTCCACTTT. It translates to CASRISTGGNSPLHF.

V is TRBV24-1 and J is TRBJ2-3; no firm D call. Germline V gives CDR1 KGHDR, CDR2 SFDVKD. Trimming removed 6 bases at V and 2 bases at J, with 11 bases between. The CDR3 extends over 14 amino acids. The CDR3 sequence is CATSRAQNTDTQYF. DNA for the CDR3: TGTGCCACCAGTAGAGCACAGAACACAGATACGCAGTATTTT.

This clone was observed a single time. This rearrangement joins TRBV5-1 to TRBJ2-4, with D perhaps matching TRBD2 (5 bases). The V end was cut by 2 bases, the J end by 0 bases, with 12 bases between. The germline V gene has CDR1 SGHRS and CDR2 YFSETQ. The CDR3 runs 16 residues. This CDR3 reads CASSFQRGLAKNIQYF. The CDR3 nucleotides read TGCGCCAGCAGCTTTCAGAGAGGACTAGCCAAAAACATTCAGTACTTC. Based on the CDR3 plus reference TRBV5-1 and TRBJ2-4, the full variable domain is KAGVTQTPRYLIKTRGQQVTLSCSPISGHRSVSWYQQTPGQGLQFLFEYFSETQRNKGNFPGRFSGRQFSNSRSEMNVSTLELGDSALYLCASSFQRGLAKNIQYFGAGTRLSVL.

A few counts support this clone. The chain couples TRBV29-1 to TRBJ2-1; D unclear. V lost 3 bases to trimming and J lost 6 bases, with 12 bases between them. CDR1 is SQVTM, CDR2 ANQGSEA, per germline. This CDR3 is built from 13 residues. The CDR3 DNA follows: TGCAGCGTTGACTTGCAGTTTCCCAATGAGCAGTTCTTC. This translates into CSVDLQFPNEQFF.

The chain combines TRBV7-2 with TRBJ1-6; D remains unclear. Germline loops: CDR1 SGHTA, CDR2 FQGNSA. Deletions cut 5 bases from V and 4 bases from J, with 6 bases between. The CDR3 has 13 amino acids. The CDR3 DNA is TGTGCCAGCAGCCCAACTTATAATTCACCCCTCCACTTT. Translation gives CASSPTYNSPLHF.